This T cell receptor (beta chain) was profiled in a study of shared clonotypes between healthy human individuals. The protocol was immunoSEQ multiplex PCR, while the TCRdb copy is restricted to in-frame clones and leaves out a portion. The sample shows around 2.5 million clones, roughly 93% of them seen only once. Both subsets, CD45RA+ naive and CD45RA-negative memory, were split from the CD4+ cells. V shed 6 bases and J shed 5 bases, with 15 bases lying between them. CDR3 size: 14 residues. Germline loops: CDR1 MDHEN, CDR2 SYDVKM. The origin of this receptor is a man younger than 35 in good health. Some clones in this sample may be carry-over from other donors' samples. The chain is built from TRBV28 and TRBJ2-3; D might be TRBD1 (6 bases). The specimen was naive CD4+ T cells from PBMCs. The subset denotes: CD45RA+ positively selected. The CDR3 nucleotides are TGTGCCAGCAGGTTCGGACAGCCCGGAGATACGCAGTATTTT. It is translated as CASRFGQPGDTQYF. The variable domain in full, completed from reference TRBV28 and TRBJ2-3, reads DVKVTQSSRYLVKRTGEKVFLECVQDMDHENMFWYRQDPGLGLRLIYFSYDVKMKEKGDIPEGYSVSREKKERFSLILESASTNQTSMYLCASRFGQPGDTQYFGPGTRLTVL.